A single sample gave rise to the 7 T cell receptor beta chains below, sequenced in a study of radiation and T cells in renal cell carcinoma. Time point denoted: blood 2 weeks post-SBRT. Sample treatment: 15 Gy SBRT to primary tumor, nephrectomy 4 weeks later. Repertoires were generated with immunoSEQ multiplex PCR, while TCRdb's copy carries only in-frame clones and drops some. The sample comprises some 150,000 clones, about nine tenths of which are singletons, and over 10% rests with the top ten. This specimen consisted of blood, obtained from a patient whose treatment included radiotherapy and nephrectomy. The receptors originated from a woman between 45 and 60 years old with renal cell carcinoma.

V and J are TRBV7-8 and TRBJ1-3; TRBD1 matches 7 bases. Germline CDR1 SGHVS, CDR2 FQNEAQ. V shed 5 bases and J 6 bases; nucleotides not matched to a gene: 13. The CDR3 covers 16 residues. CDR3 nucleotides: TGTGCCAGCAGCCAGGACAGGATCTCTCCGGAAAACACCATATATTTT. Its translation is CASSQDRISPENTIYF.

The chain joins TRBV6-5 to TRBJ2-5, with 9 positions matching TRBD2. V lost 2 bases, J lost 2 bases, and 3 bases stayed unmatched. Germline CDR1 reads MNHEY; CDR2 reads SVGAGI. The CDR3 spans 15 residues. Here the CDR3 DNA reads TGTGCCAGCAGTTACGCTAGCGGGGCGCAAGAGACCCAGTACTTC. This codes for CASSYASGAQETQYF.

This clone was observed a single time. V gene TRBV9 combines with J gene TRBJ2-3; 9 bases fit TRBD1. Germline CDR1 is SGDLS and CDR2 is YYNGEE. Trimming removed 0 bases from V and 4 bases from J; junction bases left unmatched: 6. This CDR3 comprises 16 residues. The CDR3 spells CASSVGMDRGSDTQYF. The CDR3, as DNA: TGTGCCAGCAGCGTAGGAATGGACAGGGGATCAGATACGCAGTATTTT.

The V call is TRBV5-1, the J call TRBJ1-2; 9 positions match TRBD1. V lost 0 bases to trimming and J lost 10 bases; unmatched junction nucleotides: 7. Germline V lookup: CDR1 SGHRS, CDR2 YFSETQ. The CDR3 has 14 residues. CDR3 residues: CASSLDRTGVSYTF. Written as DNA, the CDR3 is TGCGCCAGCAGCTTGGACAGGACAGGGGTCTCCTACACCTTC.

This sequence joins TRBV5-1 and TRBJ2-1; D uncertain. V shed 5 bases and J shed 4 bases, with 13 bases lying between them. CDR1 and CDR2 (germline): SGHRS, YFSETQ. The CDR3 length is 14 residues. The CDR3 loop is CASRELTPYNEQFF. The CDR3 nucleotides are TGCGCCAGCAGGGAGCTGACTCCTTACAATGAGCAGTTCTTC.

The J gene is TRBJ1-2, the V gene TRBV10-2, with 8 nucleotides matching TRBD1. This CDR3 spans 14 amino acids. Germline assignment: CDR1 WSHSY and CDR2 SAAADI. V dropped 10 bases and J dropped 2; count of bases not matched to a gene: 9. The CDR3 bases are TGCGCCACTAACAGGGGGGGTTTAAACTATGGCTACACCTTC. This codes for CATNRGGLNYGYTF.

The chain combines TRBV21-1 with TRBJ1-1. TRBV21-1 is labeled a pseudogene. The CDR3 contains 13 residues. The CDR3 sequence is CASRQGVNTEAFF. CDR3 sequence (DNA): TGTGCCAGCAGACAAGGCGTGAACACTGAAGCTTTCTTT.